This T cell receptor beta chain was found in a study of shared T cell receptors in the human thymus. Profiled with immunoSEQ multiplex PCR; TCRdb holds only in-frame clones, not every one. Of about 380,000 clones listed, around 93% were seen once; the top ten hold 0.015% to 0.02%. The junction had 5 bases not matched to a gene; V was cut back by 4 bases and J by 0 bases. The CDR3 has 17 amino acids. CDR1 is SGHDT, CDR2 YYEEEE, per germline. Specimen: thymocytes. The TCR comes from a human donor. The chain combines TRBV5-6 with TRBJ2-6; TRBD1 agrees at 9 bases. The CDR3 nucleotides read TGTGCCAGCAGCCTCACAGGGGGCCACTCTGGGGCCAACGTCCTGACTTTC. It is translated as CASSLTGGHSGANVLTF. The entire variable domain, with the rest obtained from reference TRBV5-6 and TRBJ2-6, is as follows: DAGVTQSPTHLIKTRGQQVTLRCSPKSGHDTVSWYQQALGQGPQFIFQYYEEEERQRGNFPDRFSGHQFPNYSSELNVNALLLGDSALYLCASSLTGGHSGANVLTFGAGSRLTVL.